This T cell receptor beta chain was obtained from a study of human T cells and chemical hapten exposure. Study results and caveats: No alteration of TCRs above 1 in 1000 frequency was seen with DPC sensitization.

In the case of this clonotype: Its cognate antigen is unknown.

The library gave individual cDNA molecules unique molecular identifiers. TCRdb independently ran MiXCR on the RACE reads; one entry per CDR3 protein. The profile covers 65,000 to 80,000 distinct CDR3 sequences, with approximately 8.6% appearing a single time and 1.5% taken by the ten largest. The time point was: healthy volunteer bleed at 6 weeks. The authors' total RNA extraction used unfractionated whole blood. The source is a male donor in good health. Some clones in this sample may be carry-over from other donors' samples. The sample consisted of whole blood.

This CDR3 reads CAISENAARYTF. The DNA for the CDR3 is TGTGCCATCAGTGAAAACGCGGCACGCTACACCTTC. The chain has TRBV10-3 and TRBJ1-2; D ambiguous. This CDR3 spans 12 amino acids. The germline V and J ends were trimmed by 3 bases and 9 bases, with 11 bases remaining between them. The germline V gene encodes CDR1 ENHRY and CDR2 SYGVKD.